This T cell receptor beta chain was sequenced for a study of regulatory T cells in long-lasting Graves disease. CDR3 regions were amplified by Arm-PCR using iRepertoire HTBI primers to build TCR beta libraries. TCRdb reprocessed the multiplex PCR reads with MiXCR, giving one entry per CDR3 protein. The sample has hundreds of thousands of distinct CDR3 sequences, about 13% seen once. Study-wide points: TRBV28 was favored in persistent disease, as were TRBJ1-2 and TRBJ2-5. Lower TCR diversity was seen in persistent Graves' patients than in newly diagnosed ones.

On this clonotype itself: The antigen is not known.

Time point in this sample: newly diagnosed GD, antithyroid drugs for less than 3 months. The TCR library used RNA extracted from PBMCs. Patients with Graves' disease were diagnosed by American Thyroid Association guidelines. V was cut by 0 bases and J by 0 bases, with 9 bases left in between. Looked up from germline, CDR1 is SGDLS and CDR2 is YYNGEE. The CDR3 is 15 residues long. A further study also used this sample, focusing on T cells in Graves' hyperthyroidism and ophthalmopathy. As reported in that work: An initial round of RT-PCR targeting the TCR CDR3 relied on the HTBI primer set.

The sequence was collected from a man aged 25-40 years with Graves disease. This rearrangement joins TRBV9 to TRBJ1-2, with no clear D. The material was peripheral blood mononuclear cells (PBMCs), obtained at new diagnosis, from a patient treated with antithyroid drugs. The CDR3 is CASSVAPSPNYGYTF. The CDR3 DNA is TGTGCCAGCAGCGTAGCGCCATCTCCTAACTATGGCTACACCTTC.